The 26 T cell receptor beta chains in this list originate from one sample, sequenced in a study of cytomegalovirus exposure and HLA in healthy donors. The PCR made use of 60 Vbeta and 13 Jbeta primers. Produced via immunoSEQ multiplex PCR; TCRdb's table is partial and in-frame only. Of roughly 90,000 clones in the sample, 75% to 85% were seen once. The sequenced sample consisted of PBMCs. The source is a man aged 25-45 years in good health and CMV-seropositive.

This clone was counted only a few times. The gene calls are TRBV5-6 and TRBJ1-1, with D possibly TRBD1 on 5 matching bases. Trimming removed 1 base from V and 10 bases from J, with 20 bases in between. CDR3 length: 15 amino acids. The germline V gene has CDR1 SGHDT and CDR2 YYEEEE. CDR3 region: CASSLWQTVSLGAFF. The CDR3 DNA reads as TGTGCCAGCAGCTTGTGGCAGACAGTTTCTCTTGGAGCTTTCTTT.

This chain links TRBV6-1 with TRBJ2-1; 12 nucleotides line up with TRBD2. V lost 1 base and J lost 12; bases outside the gene matches: 25. CDR3 length: 21 residues. Germline loops: CDR1 MNHNS, CDR2 SASEGT. The DNA of the CDR3 is TGTGCCAGCAGTGAAGTTGGAAAAAAGGTAGTTGGACTAGCGGGGCCCCGGTCGCAGTTCTTC. It encodes CASSEVGKKVVGLAGPRSQFF.

This chain joins TRBV30 and TRBJ2-7; D is perhaps TRBD1 (5 bases). The CDR3 loop spans 15 amino acids. V shed 2 bases and J shed 5 bases, with 19 bases lying between them. Germline CDR1 reads GTSNPN; CDR2 reads SVGIG (reference sequence). The DNA for the CDR3 is TGTGCCTGGAGTTCAGGGAAACGGGCCGGCGACGAGCAGTACTTC. Translation gives CAWSSGKRAGDEQYF.

The chain has TRBV27 and TRBJ2-5; 7 bases match TRBD1. Gene TRBJ2-7 matches the end of the DNA better, so the J call may be wrong. Germline-derived CDR1 and CDR2 are MNHEY and SMNVEV (reference sequence). CDR3 length: 14 residues. In nucleotides, the CDR3 is TGTGCCAGCAAGCCCGGACAGGCCCCCTACGAGCAGTACTTC. This sequence encodes CASKPGQAPYEQYF.

The CDR3 loop is CASSFDMGGGGETQYF. The CDR3 coding sequence is TGTGCCAGCAGCTTTGATATGGGCGGAGGGGGCGAGACCCAGTACTTC. The V gene is TRBV7-9, the J gene TRBJ2-5, with D perhaps TRBD1 (7 bases). The CDR3 is 16 residues long. Germline CDR1 SEHNR, CDR2 FQNEAQ (reference sequence). Trimming took off 3 bases at V and 5 bases at J, with 19 bases between the two ends.

The V call is TRBV9, the J call TRBJ1-1; no clear D. V was cut by 0 bases and J by 0 bases, with 12 bases left in between. CDR3 length equals 16 residues. Germline V lookup: CDR1 SGDLS, CDR2 YYNGEE. In nucleotides, the CDR3 is TGTGCCAGCAGCGTAGGTCGGCAGGCTCTGAACACTGAAGCTTTCTTT. Amino acids: CASSVGRQALNTEAFF.

The chain combines TRBV18 with TRBJ2-5; 9 bases line up with TRBD1. The CDR3 is made up of 13 amino acids. Looked up from germline, CDR1 is KGHSH and CDR2 is LQKENI. Trimming cost V 5 bases and J 5 bases; bases outside gene matches: 3. As DNA, the CDR3 is TGTGCCAGCTCAGTACAGGGGGCCGAGACCCAGTACTTC. This codes for CASSVQGAETQYF.

This chain's CDR3 is CASSLGQIPYEQYF. The CDR3 region has the DNA TGCGCCAGCAGCCTGGGACAGATACCCTACGAGCAGTACTTC. The chain links TRBV5-1 to TRBJ2-7, with 7 bases lining up with TRBD1. CDR1 SGHRS and CDR2 YFSETQ come from the germline V gene. V lost 4 bases, J lost 2 bases, and 6 bases stayed unmatched. This CDR3 spans 14 amino acids.

The genes are TRBV30 and TRBJ1-2; D gene uncertain. This CDR3 comprises 11 residues. CDR1 and CDR2 (germline): GTSNPN, SVGIG (reference sequence). V lost 2 bases and J lost 8, with 9 bases in between. The CDR3 protein is CAWSRQAGYTF. In DNA form, the CDR3 reads TGTGCCTGGAGTAGGCAGGCGGGCTACACCTTC.

This chain joins TRBV14 and TRBJ2-7, with 7 bases that match TRBD2. Germline trimming cut 2 bases from V and 0 bases from J; bases unmatched to any gene: 4. Germline assignment: CDR1 SGHDN and CDR2 FVKESK. This CDR3 contains 15 residues. CDR3 amino acids: CASSQKTSVSYEQYF. The DNA of the CDR3 is TGTGCCAGCAGCCAAAAAACTAGCGTCTCCTACGAGCAGTACTTC.

J is TRBJ2-3 and V is TRBV6-1, with a weak D call TRBD2 (5 bases). Germline CDR1 and CDR2: MNHNS and SASEGT. CDR3 size: 16 residues. Trimming removed 4 bases at V and 2 bases at J, with 16 bases between. The DNA for the CDR3 is TGTGCCAGCAGTGGCGACTGGCGGGTTTTCACAGATACGCAGTATTTT. This encodes CASSGDWRVFTDTQYF.

DNA of the CDR3: TGTGCCAGCAGCGTAGAGGAGCTCTCTGGAAACACCATATATTTT. Its protein product is CASSVEELSGNTIYF. This chain uses TRBV9 with TRBJ1-3; D gene ambiguous. The germline gives CDR1 SGDLS, CDR2 YYNGEE. Trimming removed 0 bases at V and 0 bases at J, with 7 bases between. CDR3 size: 15 residues.

The J gene is TRBJ1-3, the V gene TRBV5-4; TRBD1 might be the D (5 bases). Trimming removed 0 bases at V and 2 bases at J, with 12 bases between. Germline CDR1 is SGHNT and CDR2 is YYREEE (reference sequence). CDR3 length: 16 residues. The CDR3: CASSLDGGGTGNTIYF. The CDR3 region has the DNA TGTGCCAGCAGCTTGGATGGGGGAGGCACTGGAAACACCATATATTTT.

The chain carries TRBV2 and TRBJ1-5; 8 bases match TRBD1. Germline CDR1 and CDR2: SNHLY and FYNNEI. V shed 3 bases, J shed 6 bases, and the junction held 7 bases outside the gene matches. The CDR3 is made up of 15 amino acids. The CDR3 DNA is TGTGCCAGCAGTGACAGGGGGCGCGAGGGTCAGCCCCAGCATTTT. This sequence encodes CASSDRGREGQPQHF.

This rearrangement joins TRBV7-2 to TRBJ2-7, with TRBD2 identical over 7 bases. V trimming: 5 bases; J trimming: 7 bases; junction bases outside the gene matches: 11. Germline V gene lookup returns CDR1 SGHTA and CDR2 FQGNSA. This CDR3 has 14 residues. Here the CDR3 DNA reads TGTGCCAGCAGCATTCCTGGCGGGAGTGGGGAGCAGTACTTC. Amino acids: CASSIPGGSGEQYF.

This chain uses TRBV10-1 with TRBJ2-3, with TRBD1 matching over 9 bases. Per germline, CDR1 WNHNN and CDR2 SYGVQD (reference sequence). Trimming at V came to 4 bases and at J to 4 bases, leaving 9 bases not matched to a gene. The CDR3 is made up of 16 amino acids. The CDR3 DNA reads as TGCGCCAGCAGTGGTTCGACGGGACAGGGTTCAGATACGCAGTATTTT. Protein: CASSGSTGQGSDTQYF.

V gene TRBV30 combines with J gene TRBJ2-3, with a weak D call TRBD1 (5 bases). The V gene's germline CDR1 is GTSNPN and CDR2 SVGIG (reference sequence). CDR3 size: 13 residues. The V end was cut by 0 bases, the J end by 5 bases, with 9 bases between. The CDR3 loop is CAWSVREQDTQYF. The CDR3 DNA is TGTGCCTGGAGTGTCAGGGAACAAGATACGCAGTATTTT.

This clone appeared once. The CDR3 region has the DNA TGTGCCTGGAGTTTGGACAGGGTTAATGAAAAACTGTTTTTT. Protein sequence: CAWSLDRVNEKLFF. This chain joins TRBV30 and TRBJ1-4; 8 positions match TRBD1. CDR3 length equals 14 residues. CDR1 and CDR2 (germline): GTSNPN, SVGIG (reference sequence). Trimming cost V 2 bases and J 4 bases; bases outside gene matches: 3.

The J gene is TRBJ2-5, the V gene TRBV15; D is possibly TRBD2 (5 bases). The CDR3 is made up of 13 amino acids. In germline, CDR1 is LNHNV, CDR2 YYDKDF (reference sequence). The germline V and J ends were trimmed by 5 bases and 4 bases, with 11 bases remaining between them. The CDR3, as DNA: TGTGCCACCAGCTTCGGGAACAGAGAGACCCAGTACTTC. This sequence encodes CATSFGNRETQYF.

V is TRBV5-1 and J is TRBJ1-1, with 9 bases fitting TRBD1. V dropped 4 bases and J dropped 5; count of bases not matched to a gene: 6. Germline-derived CDR1 and CDR2 are SGHRS and YFSETQ. The CDR3 sequence is 14 residues long. CDR3 loop: CASSPDRGNTEAFF. CDR3 DNA sequence: TGCGCCAGCAGCCCGGACAGGGGTAATACTGAAGCTTTCTTT.

V and J are TRBV7-2 and TRBJ1-3; 8 bases line up with TRBD1. The CDR3 spans 15 residues. Germline CDR1 and CDR2: SGHTA and FQGNSA. With 1 base clipped from V and 1 base from J, the junction kept 0 bases outside the gene matches. This CDR3 reads CASSLGTGSGNTIYF. The CDR3 region has the DNA TGTGCCAGCAGCTTAGGGACAGGGTCTGGAAACACCATATATTTT. Combining the CDR3 with reference TRBV7-2 and TRBJ1-3 gives the whole variable domain GAGVSQSPSNKVTEKGKDVELRCDPISGHTALYWYRQSLGQGLEFLIYFQGNSAPDKSGLPSDRFSAERTGGSVSTLTIQRTQQEDSAVYLCASSLGTGSGNTIYFGEGSWLTVV.

The chain couples TRBV6-6 to TRBJ2-1; 10 bases line up with TRBD2. The CDR3 covers 13 residues. V was pared by 5 bases and J by 7 bases, with 2 bases of the junction left unmatched. CDR1 is MNHNY, CDR2 SVGAGI, per germline (reference sequence). The CDR3 bases are TGTGCCAGCAGTGGACTAGCGGCAAATGAGCAGTTCTTC. Its protein is CASSGLAANEQFF.

This chain connects TRBV5-6 to TRBJ2-1; 14 bases line up with TRBD2. The CDR3 length is 14 residues. The ends lost 4 bases at V and 15 bases at J; junction bases unmatched: 9. Germline CDR1 SGHDT, CDR2 YYEEEE. CDR3 residues: CASSLGLAGGPLFF. The CDR3 nucleotides read TGTGCCAGCAGCCTTGGACTAGCGGGAGGACCCCTGTTCTTC.

Of note for this clone: One end of the junction varies from germline; a read error may be responsible. V gene TRBV7-9 combines with J gene TRBJ2-7; D may be TRBD1 (6 bases). The CDR3 is 13 amino acids. Germline V gives CDR1 SEHNR, CDR2 FQNEAQ (reference sequence). The CDR3 spells CASRGAYSYGQYF. The CDR3 nucleotides are TGTGCCAGCAGGGGGGCCTACTCCTACGGGCAGTACTTC.

V usage is TRBV6-4 and J usage is TRBJ2-7; tentatively, D is TRBD2 (6 bases). Germline CDR1 MRHNA, CDR2 SNTAGT. V was shortened by 0 bases and J by 1 base, with 7 bases between the two germline ends. CDR3 length equals 14 residues. CDR3 in amino acids: CASSDSGGSYEQYF. DNA for the CDR3: TGTGCCAGCAGTGACTCTGGAGGGTCCTACGAGCAGTACTTC.

The chain employs TRBV9 and TRBJ2-2; 9 bases map to TRBD2. The CDR3 runs 16 residues. Germline lookup yields CDR1 SGDLS and CDR2 YYNGEE. Trimming took 0 bases from V and 1 from J; bases not matched to a gene: 1. The CDR3 DNA follows: TGTGCCAGCAGCGTAGGACTAGCGGTGAACACCGGGGAGCTGTTTTTT. Protein sequence: CASSVGLAVNTGELFF.